These 11 T cell receptor beta chains were sequenced from one sample in a study of cytomegalovirus exposure and HLA in healthy donors. Use of 60 Vbeta and 13 Jbeta primers characterized the PCR. Some clones are missing from TCRdb's copy, which holds only in-frame ones; the method was immunoSEQ multiplex PCR. The repertoire consists of 95,000 to 130,000 clones, with around 70% occurring once and the leading ten covering over 1.5%. Sequencing used PBMCs. The source is a woman between 18 and 30 years old in good health and CMV-seronegative.

This clone was counted between two and nine times. The chain uses TRBV19 and TRBJ2-2; D might be TRBD2 (5 bases). CDR3 size: 13 residues. The germline CDR1 and CDR2 sequences are LNHDA and SQIVND (reference sequence). Trimming took off 6 bases at V and 7 bases at J, with 12 bases between the two ends. The DNA of the CDR3 is TGTGCCAGTAGGGAGGACCTGGGCGGGGAGCTGTTTTTT. This sequence encodes CASREDLGGELFF.

In this sample, this clone turned up a few times. The chain joins TRBV4-1 to TRBJ1-4; D is possibly TRBD1 (5 bases). Per the germline V gene, CDR1 is MGHRA and CDR2 is YSYEKL. The CDR3 is 17 amino acids. V lost 1 base and J lost 4, with 16 bases in between. The CDR3 here is CASSQVHRQGFNEKLFF. The CDR3 DNA sequence: TGCGCCAGCAGCCAAGTTCATCGTCAGGGCTTTAATGAAAAACTGTTTTTT.

The table lists this clone with a few counts. The CDR3 DNA reads as TGTGCCAGCAGTGAAGCACACAGGTATCAGCCCCAGCATTTT. Protein sequence: CASSEAHRYQPQHF. The chain has TRBV2 and TRBJ1-5; weak D call: TRBD1 (5 bases). With 0 bases removed from V and 5 bases from J, the gap between germline ends came to 8 bases. The CDR3 is 14 residues long. Germline CDR1 reads SNHLY; CDR2 reads FYNNEI.

CDR3 DNA: TGTGCCAGCAGCCAAGATCGAGCGGGGCAAATTTGGGAGCAGTACTTC. This gives the protein CASSQDRAGQIWEQYF. The chain combines TRBV4-2 with TRBJ2-7, with 7 nucleotides matching TRBD2. The junction had 12 bases not matched to a gene; V was cut back by 0 bases and J by 7 bases. The CDR3 covers 16 residues. Germline loops: CDR1 LGHNA, CDR2 YNFKEQ.

The gene calls are TRBV11-3 and TRBJ2-3; a possible D gene is TRBD2 (5 bases). V lost 5 bases and J 2 bases, leaving 17 bases between the germline ends. Per the germline V gene, CDR1 is SGHNT and CDR2 is YENEEA. This CDR3 contains 16 residues. The CDR3 coding sequence is TGTGCCAGCAGCCCGGGAAGGCGAGAATCCACAGATACGCAGTATTTT. Protein sequence: CASSPGRRESTDTQYF.

This sequence joins TRBV7-8 and TRBJ1-1; 7 nucleotides line up with TRBD1. Looked up from germline, CDR1 is SGHVS and CDR2 is FQNEAQ. With V trimmed by 2 bases and J by 4 bases, 7 bases remained unmatched. This CDR3 spans 15 amino acids. CDR3 protein: CASSLKSAGGTEAFF. DNA of the CDR3: TGTGCCAGCAGCTTAAAATCCGCAGGGGGCACTGAAGCTTTCTTT.

A single count supports this clone. DNA of the CDR3: TGTGCCAGCAGTCCCGGGACAGGAAACTACGAGCAGTACTTC. Translation gives CASSPGTGNYEQYF. The genes are TRBV6-5 and TRBJ2-7; TRBD1 matches 8 bases. With V trimmed by 5 bases and J by 3 bases, 6 bases remained unmatched. This CDR3 has 14 amino acids. The V gene's germline CDR1 is MNHEY and CDR2 SVGAGI.

The genes are TRBV5-1 and TRBJ1-1, with D possibly being TRBD1 (5 bases). V lost 3 bases to trimming and J lost 1 base, with 10 bases between them. Germline values: CDR1 SGHRS, CDR2 YFSETQ. The CDR3 has 14 amino acids. The CDR3 sequence is CASSSSTGNTEAFF. CDR3 DNA: TGCGCCAGCAGCTCATCAACAGGGAACACTGAAGCTTTCTTT.

The chain has TRBV27 and TRBJ2-2; D not certain. The V gene lost 5 bases and the J gene lost 5 bases, with 9 bases spanning the gap. Germline CDR1 and CDR2: MNHEY and SMNVEV (reference sequence). The CDR3 runs to 13 residues. CDR3 sequence: CASSRSPTGELFF. Here the CDR3 DNA reads TGTGCCAGCAGTCGTAGCCCGACCGGGGAGCTGTTTTTT.

The V gene is TRBV7-6, the J gene TRBJ2-7; 8 bases are shared with TRBD1. CDR3 size: 16 residues. The J segment lost 9 bases and the V segment lost 1 base, leaving 14 bases of the junction unmatched. Looked up from germline, CDR1 is SGHVS and CDR2 is FNYEAQ. The CDR3 coding sequence is TGTGCCAGCAGCTTAGAGCCGCATAAACAGGGGGTTAGGCAGTACTTC. Translated: CASSLEPHKQGVRQYF.

The rearrangement joins TRBV30 to TRBJ1-2; maybe TRBD1 (5 bases). Germline CDR1 GTSNPN, CDR2 SVGIG (reference sequence). The CDR3 sequence is 15 residues long. V lost 0 bases and J lost 3, with 14 bases in between. The CDR3 loop is CAWSVPGGGDYGYTF. CDR3 bases: TGTGCCTGGAGTGTACCCGGGGGAGGCGACTATGGCTACACCTTC. Combining the CDR3 with reference TRBV30 and TRBJ1-2 gives the whole variable domain SQTIHQWPATLVQPVGSPLSLECTVEGTSNPNLYWYRQAAGRGLQLLFYSVGIGQISSEVPQNLSASRPQDRQFILSSKKLLLSDSGFYLCAWSVPGGGDYGYTFGSGTRLTVV.